One and the same sample provided the 3 T cell receptor beta chains below, sequenced in a study of cytomegalovirus exposure and HLA in healthy donors (dated by TCRdb to about 2017). The library was obtained by the immunoSEQ multiplex PCR assay. The multiplex PCR relied on a mix of 60 forward primers for TCR Vbeta segments and 13 reverse primers for TCR Jbeta segments. TCRdb took over this immuneACCESS table, retaining in-frame rearrangements with V and J assigned. Such tables are incomplete; in checked studies, under half of the missing clones stem from an unresolved V gene, and the remainder is unexplained. The sample table lists 120,000 to 150,000 clones, about 73% of them with a count of one. The ten top clones hold around 3% of the sample. The sequenced material came from PBMCs. These receptor sequences come from a man between 35 and 55 years old in good health and CMV-seropositive.

The CDR3, as DNA: TGTGCCAGCAGCTCGCTCGGGACACAGAACACTGAAGCTTTCTTT. Translated: CASSSLGTQNTEAFF. The rearrangement joins TRBV6-5 to TRBJ1-1, with a possible D match to TRBD1 (6 bases). The germline V and J ends were trimmed by 6 bases and 1 base, with 15 bases remaining between them. This CDR3 contains 15 residues. Germline CDR1 MNHEY, CDR2 SVGAGI.

The chain links TRBV11-2 to TRBJ2-1; 8 positions agree with TRBD2. This CDR3 has 15 residues. V was pared by 1 base and J by 4 bases, with 3 bases of the junction left unmatched. The germline V gene has CDR1 SGHAT and CDR2 FQNNGV. CDR3 in DNA: TGTGCCAGCAGCTTAGGCGGGAGGTCTTACAATGAGCAGTTCTTC. Protein product: CASSLGGRSYNEQFF.

The chain employs TRBV7-3 and TRBJ2-2, with 8 bases matching TRBD2. The CDR3 has 17 amino acids. V shed 0 bases and J 6 bases; nucleotides not matched to a gene: 9. From germline, CDR1 is SGHTA and CDR2 FQGTGA. The CDR3 DNA sequence: TGTGCCAGCAGCTTAACGAGGGCGGGAGGTTTGGCCGGGGAGCTGTTTTTT. Translated: CASSLTRAGGLAGELFF.